This TCR beta chain was captured by sequencing in a study of HIV-infected patients and healthy controls. Overall study findings and caveats: HIV-infected patients and controls differed significantly in mean usage of eight alpha and eight beta V genes. Healthy controls shared more CDR3 sequences between individuals than HIV-infected patients did. Size-matched repertoire data failed to replicate the apparent Gini index recovery after therapy in HIV-infected patients.

In this sample, this clonotype turned up many times. Its cognate antigen is unknown. Whole blood was used without fractionation, so all unsorted peripheral T cells were included. The RNA source was a 2.5 ml peripheral blood draw. Alpha and beta constant-region primers primed reverse transcription of around 550 ng RNA. Separate chain-specific third strand synthesis with multiplexing indices produced the alpha and beta libraries. TCRdb reprocessed the 5' RACE reads via MiXCR and lists one record per CDR3 protein. The repertoire holds around 26,000 distinct CDR3 sequences, with 8.5% as singletons. This CDR3 is built from 11 residues. The germline V gene has CDR1 MDHEN and CDR2 SYDVKM. V dropped 7 bases and J dropped 8 bases, with 11 bases sitting between them.

Sequenced material: blood. V gene TRBV28 combines with J gene TRBJ1-1; perhaps TRBD1 as D (5 bases). The sequence came from an adult in good health. The CDR3 coding sequence is TGTGCCAGCACCACAGGCCCCGAAGCTTTCTTT. Translation gives CASTTGPEAFF.